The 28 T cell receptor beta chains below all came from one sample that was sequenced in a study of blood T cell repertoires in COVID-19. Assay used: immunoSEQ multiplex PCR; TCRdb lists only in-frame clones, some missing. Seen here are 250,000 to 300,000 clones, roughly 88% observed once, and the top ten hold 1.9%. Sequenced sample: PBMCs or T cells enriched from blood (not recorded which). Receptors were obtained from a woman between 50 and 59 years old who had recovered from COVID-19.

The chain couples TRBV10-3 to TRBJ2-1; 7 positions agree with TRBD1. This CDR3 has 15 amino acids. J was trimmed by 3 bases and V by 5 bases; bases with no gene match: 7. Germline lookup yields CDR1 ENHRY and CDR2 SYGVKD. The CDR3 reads CAISPGTELYNEQFF. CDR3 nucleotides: TGTGCCATCAGTCCCGGGACAGAGCTCTACAATGAGCAGTTCTTC.

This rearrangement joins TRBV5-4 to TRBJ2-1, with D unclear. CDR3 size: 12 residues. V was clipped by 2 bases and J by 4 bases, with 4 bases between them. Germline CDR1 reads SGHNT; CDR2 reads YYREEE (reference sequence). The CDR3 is CASSLQYNEQFF. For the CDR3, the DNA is TGTGCCAGCAGCTTACAGTACAATGAGCAGTTCTTC.

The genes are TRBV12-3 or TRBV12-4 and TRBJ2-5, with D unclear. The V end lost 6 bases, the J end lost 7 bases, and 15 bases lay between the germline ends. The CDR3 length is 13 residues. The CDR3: CASSSGQATTQYF. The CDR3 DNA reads TGTGCCAGCAGCTCAGGCCAGGCCACGACCCAGTACTTC.

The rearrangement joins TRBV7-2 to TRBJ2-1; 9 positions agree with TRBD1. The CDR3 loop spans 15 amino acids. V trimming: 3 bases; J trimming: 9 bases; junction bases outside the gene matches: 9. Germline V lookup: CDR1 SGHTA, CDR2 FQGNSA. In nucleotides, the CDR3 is TGTGCCAGCAGCTTGGGGACAGGGATAGTTGGTGAGCAGTTCTTC. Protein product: CASSLGTGIVGEQFF.

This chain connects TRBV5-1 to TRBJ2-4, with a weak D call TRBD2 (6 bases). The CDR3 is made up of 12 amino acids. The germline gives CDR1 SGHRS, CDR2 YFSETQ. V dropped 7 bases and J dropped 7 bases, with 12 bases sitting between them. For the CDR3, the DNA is TGCGCCAGCTCAGGCCGGGGGAACATTCAGTACTTC. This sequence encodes CASSGRGNIQYF.

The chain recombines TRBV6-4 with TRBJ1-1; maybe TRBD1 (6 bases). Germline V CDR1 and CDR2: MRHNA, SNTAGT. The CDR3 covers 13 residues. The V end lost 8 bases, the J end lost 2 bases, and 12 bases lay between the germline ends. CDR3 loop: CASGWTANTEAFF. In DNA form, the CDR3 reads TGTGCCAGCGGTTGGACAGCTAACACTGAAGCTTTCTTT.

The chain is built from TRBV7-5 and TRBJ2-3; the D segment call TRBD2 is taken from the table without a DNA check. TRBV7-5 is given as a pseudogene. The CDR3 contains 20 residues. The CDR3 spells CARSLTCGEESGRAPDTQYF. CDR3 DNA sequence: TGTGCCAGAAGCTTAACGTGCGGGGAGGAAAGCGGGAGGGCCCCAGATACGCAGTATTTT.

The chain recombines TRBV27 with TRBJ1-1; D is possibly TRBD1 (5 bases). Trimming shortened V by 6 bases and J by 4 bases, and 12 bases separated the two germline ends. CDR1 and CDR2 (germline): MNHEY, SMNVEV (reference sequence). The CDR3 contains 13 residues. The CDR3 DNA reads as TGTGCCAGCAGCGTAAACGGGGGCACTGAAGCTTTCTTT. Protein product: CASSVNGGTEAFF.

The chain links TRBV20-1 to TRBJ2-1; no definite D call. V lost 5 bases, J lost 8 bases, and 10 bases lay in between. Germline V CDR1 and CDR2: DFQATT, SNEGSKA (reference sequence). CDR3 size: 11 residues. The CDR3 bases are TGCAGTGCTGAGACTTATGATGAGCAGTTCTTC. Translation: CSAETYDEQFF.

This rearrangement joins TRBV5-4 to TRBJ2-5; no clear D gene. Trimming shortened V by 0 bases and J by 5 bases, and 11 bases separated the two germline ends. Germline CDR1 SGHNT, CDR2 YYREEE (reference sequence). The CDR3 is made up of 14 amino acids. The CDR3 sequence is CASSLALARETQYF. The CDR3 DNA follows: TGTGCCAGCAGCTTGGCCCTGGCGCGGGAGACCCAGTACTTC. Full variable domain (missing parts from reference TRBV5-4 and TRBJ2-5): ETGVTQSPTHLIKTRGQQVTLRCSSQSGHNTVSWYQQALGQGPQFIFQYYREEENGRGNFPPRFSGLQFPNYSSELNVNALELDDSALYLCASSLALARETQYFGPGTRLLVL.

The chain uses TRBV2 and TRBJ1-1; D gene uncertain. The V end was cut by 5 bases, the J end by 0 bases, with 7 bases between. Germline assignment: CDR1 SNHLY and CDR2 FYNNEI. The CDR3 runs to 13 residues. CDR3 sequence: CASSPEMNTEAFF. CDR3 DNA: TGTGCCAGCAGTCCGGAGATGAACACTGAAGCTTTCTTT. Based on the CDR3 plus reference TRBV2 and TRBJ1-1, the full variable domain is EPEVTQTPSHQVTQMGQEVILRCVPISNHLYFYWYRQILGQKVEFLVSFYNNEISEKSEIFDDQFSVERPDGSNFTLKIRSTKLEDSAMYFCASSPEMNTEAFFGQGTRLTVV.

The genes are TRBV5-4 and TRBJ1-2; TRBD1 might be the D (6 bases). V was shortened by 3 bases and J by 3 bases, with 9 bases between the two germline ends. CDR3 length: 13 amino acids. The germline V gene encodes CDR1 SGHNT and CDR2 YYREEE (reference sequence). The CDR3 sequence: CASSSGQDYGYTF. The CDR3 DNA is TGTGCCAGCAGCTCGGGACAAGACTATGGCTACACCTTC.

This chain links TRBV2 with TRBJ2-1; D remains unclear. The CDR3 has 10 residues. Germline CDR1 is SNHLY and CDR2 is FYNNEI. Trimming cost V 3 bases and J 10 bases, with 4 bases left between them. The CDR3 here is CASSDREQFF. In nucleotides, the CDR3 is TGTGCCAGCAGTGATCGGGAGCAGTTCTTC.

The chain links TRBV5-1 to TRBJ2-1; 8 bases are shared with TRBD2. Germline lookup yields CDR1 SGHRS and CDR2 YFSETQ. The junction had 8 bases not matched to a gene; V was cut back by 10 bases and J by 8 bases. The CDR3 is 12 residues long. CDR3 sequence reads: CAPGEAGDEQFF. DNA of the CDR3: TGCGCCCCCGGGGAAGCGGGAGATGAGCAGTTCTTC.

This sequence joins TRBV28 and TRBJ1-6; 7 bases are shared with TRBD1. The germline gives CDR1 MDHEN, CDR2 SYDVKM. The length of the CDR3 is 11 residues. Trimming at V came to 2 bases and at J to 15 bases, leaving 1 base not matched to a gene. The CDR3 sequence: CASSLGDSLHF. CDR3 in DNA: TGTGCCAGCAGTTTAGGGGACAGCCTCCACTTT.

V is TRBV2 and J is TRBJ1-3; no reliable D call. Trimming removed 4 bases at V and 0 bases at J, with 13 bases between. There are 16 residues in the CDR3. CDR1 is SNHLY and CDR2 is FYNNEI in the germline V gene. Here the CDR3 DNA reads TGTGCCAGCAGTGGTAGCAGACCGAGCTCTGGAAACACCATATATTTT. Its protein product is CASSGSRPSSGNTIYF.

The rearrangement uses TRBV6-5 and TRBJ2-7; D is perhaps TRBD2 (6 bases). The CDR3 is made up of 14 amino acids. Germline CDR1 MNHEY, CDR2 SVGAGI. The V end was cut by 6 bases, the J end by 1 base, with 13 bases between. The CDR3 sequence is CASSRTGTSYEQYF. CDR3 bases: TGTGCCAGCAGCAGGACGGGGACTTCCTACGAGCAGTACTTC.

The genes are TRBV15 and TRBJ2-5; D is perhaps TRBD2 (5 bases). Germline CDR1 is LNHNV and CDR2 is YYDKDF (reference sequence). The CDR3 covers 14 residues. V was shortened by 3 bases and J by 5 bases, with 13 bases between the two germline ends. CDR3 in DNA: TGTGCCACCAGCAGTTCCTCCCGGAGGGAGACCCAGTACTTC. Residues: CATSSSSRRETQYF. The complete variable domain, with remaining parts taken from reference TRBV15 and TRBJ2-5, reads DAMVIQNPRYQVTQFGKPVTLSCSQTLNHNVMYWYQQKSSQAPKLLFHYYDKDFNNEADTPDNFQSRRPNTSFCFLDIRSPGLGDTAMYLCATSSSSRRETQYFGPGTRLLVL.

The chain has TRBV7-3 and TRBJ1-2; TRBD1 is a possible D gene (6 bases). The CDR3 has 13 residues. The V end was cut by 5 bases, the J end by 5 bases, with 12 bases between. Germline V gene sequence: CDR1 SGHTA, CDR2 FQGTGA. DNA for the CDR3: TGTGCCAGCAGCCCCGACAGGATTTATGGCTACACCTTC. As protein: CASSPDRIYGYTF. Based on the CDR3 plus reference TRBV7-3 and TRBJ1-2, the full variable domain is GAGVSQTPSNKVTEKGKYVELRCDPISGHTALYWYRQSLGQGPEFLIYFQGTGAADDSGLPNDRFFAVRPEGSVSTLKIQRTERGDSAVYLCASSPDRIYGYTFGSGTRLTVV.

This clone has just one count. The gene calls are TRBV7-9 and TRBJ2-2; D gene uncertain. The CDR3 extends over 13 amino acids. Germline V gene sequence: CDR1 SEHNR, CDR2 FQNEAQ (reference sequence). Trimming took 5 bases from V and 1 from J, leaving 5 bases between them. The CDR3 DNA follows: TGTGCCAGCAGCCCCAGGAACACCGGGGAGCTGTTTTTT. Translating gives CASSPRNTGELFF. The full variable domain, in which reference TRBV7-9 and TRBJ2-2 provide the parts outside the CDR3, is DTGVSQNPRHKITKRGQNVTFRCDPISEHNRLYWYRQTLGQGPEFLTYFQNEAQLEKSRLLSDRFSAERPKGSFSTLEIQRTEQGDSAMYLCASSPRNTGELFFGEGSRLTVL.

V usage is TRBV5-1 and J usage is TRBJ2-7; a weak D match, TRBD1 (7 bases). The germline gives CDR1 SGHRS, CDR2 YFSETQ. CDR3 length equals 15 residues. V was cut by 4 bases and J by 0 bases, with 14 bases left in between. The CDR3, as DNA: TGCGCCAGCAGCCCACTGCAGGGGGGCTCCTACGAGCAGTACTTC. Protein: CASSPLQGGSYEQYF.

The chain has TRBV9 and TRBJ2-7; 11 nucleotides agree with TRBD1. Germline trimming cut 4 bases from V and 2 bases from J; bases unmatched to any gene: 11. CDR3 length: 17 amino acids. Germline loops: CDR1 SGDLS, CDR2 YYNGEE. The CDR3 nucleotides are TGTGCCAGCAGCCCCCGGGACAGGGGGACTCCAGCCTACGAGCAGTACTTC. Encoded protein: CASSPRDRGTPAYEQYF. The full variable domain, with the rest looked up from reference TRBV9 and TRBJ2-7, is DSGVTQTPKHLITATGQRVTLRCSPRSGDLSVYWYQQSLDQGLQFLIQYYNGEERAKGNILERFSAQQFPDLHSELNLSSLELGDSALYFCASSPRDRGTPAYEQYFGPGTRLTVT.

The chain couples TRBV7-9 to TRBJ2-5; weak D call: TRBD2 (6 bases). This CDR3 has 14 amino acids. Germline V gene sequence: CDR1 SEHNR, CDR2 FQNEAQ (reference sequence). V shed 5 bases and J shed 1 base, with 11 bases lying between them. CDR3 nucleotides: TGTGCCAGCAGCCAGGGACTCACCCAAGAGACCCAGTACTTC. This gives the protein CASSQGLTQETQYF.

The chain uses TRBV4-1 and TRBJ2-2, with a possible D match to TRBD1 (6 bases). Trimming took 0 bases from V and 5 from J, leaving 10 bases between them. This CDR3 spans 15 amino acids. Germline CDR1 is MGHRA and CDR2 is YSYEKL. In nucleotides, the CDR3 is TGCGCCAGCAGCCAAGATATAGGGACAACCGGGGAGCTGTTTTTT. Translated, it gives CASSQDIGTTGELFF.

CDR3 loop: CASSSLYPGELFF. In nucleotides, the CDR3 is TGTGCCAGCAGCTCCCTATACCCCGGGGAGCTGTTTTTT. J is TRBJ2-2 and V is TRBV11-3; D uncertain. This CDR3 is built from 13 residues. With 4 bases removed from V and 6 bases from J, the gap between germline ends came to 9 bases. The germline gives CDR1 SGHNT, CDR2 YENEEA.

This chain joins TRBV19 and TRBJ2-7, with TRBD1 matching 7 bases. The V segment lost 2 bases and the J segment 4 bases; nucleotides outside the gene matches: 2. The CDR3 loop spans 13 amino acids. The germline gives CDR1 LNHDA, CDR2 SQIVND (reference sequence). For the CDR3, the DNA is TGTGCCAGTAGTATATCGACAGGGTACGAGCAGTACTTC. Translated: CASSISTGYEQYF.

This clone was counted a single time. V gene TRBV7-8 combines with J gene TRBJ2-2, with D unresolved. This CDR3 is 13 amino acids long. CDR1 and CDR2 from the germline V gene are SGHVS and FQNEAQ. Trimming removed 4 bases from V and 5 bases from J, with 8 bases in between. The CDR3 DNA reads TGTGCCAGCAGCTCCCGCGGAACCGGGGAGCTGTTTTTT. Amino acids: CASSSRGTGELFF. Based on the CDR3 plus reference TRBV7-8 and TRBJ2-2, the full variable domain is GAGVSQSPRYKVAKRGQDVALRCDPISGHVSLFWYQQALGQGPEFLTYFQNEAQLDKSGLPSDRFFAERPEGSVSTLKIQRTQQEDSAVYLCASSSRGTGELFFGEGSRLTVL.

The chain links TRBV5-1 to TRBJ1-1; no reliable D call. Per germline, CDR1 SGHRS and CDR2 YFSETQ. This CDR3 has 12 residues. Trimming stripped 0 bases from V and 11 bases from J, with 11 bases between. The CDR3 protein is CASSLDGYRAFF. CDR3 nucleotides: TGCGCCAGCAGCTTGGATGGTTATCGGGCTTTCTTT.